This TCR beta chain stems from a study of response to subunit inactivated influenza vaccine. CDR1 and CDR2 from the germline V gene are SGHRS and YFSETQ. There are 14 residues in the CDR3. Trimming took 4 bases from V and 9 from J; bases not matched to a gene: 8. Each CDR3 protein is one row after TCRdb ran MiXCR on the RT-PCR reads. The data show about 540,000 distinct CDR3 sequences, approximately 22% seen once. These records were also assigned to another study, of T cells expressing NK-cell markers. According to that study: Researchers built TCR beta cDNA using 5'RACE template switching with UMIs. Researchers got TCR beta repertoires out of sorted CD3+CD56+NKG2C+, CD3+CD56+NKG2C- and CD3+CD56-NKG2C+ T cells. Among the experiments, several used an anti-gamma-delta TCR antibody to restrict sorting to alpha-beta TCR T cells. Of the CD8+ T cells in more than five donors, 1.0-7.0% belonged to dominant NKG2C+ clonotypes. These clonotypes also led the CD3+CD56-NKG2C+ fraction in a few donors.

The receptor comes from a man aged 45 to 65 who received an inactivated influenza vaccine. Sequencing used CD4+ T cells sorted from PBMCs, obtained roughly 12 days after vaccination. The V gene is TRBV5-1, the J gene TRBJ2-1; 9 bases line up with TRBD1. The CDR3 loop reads CASSPTGGRGEQFF. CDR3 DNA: TGCGCCAGCAGCCCGACAGGGGGTAGGGGTGAGCAGTTCTTC.